The 10 T cell receptor beta chains in this list originate from one sample, sequenced in a study of OX40 agonist ivuxolimab in advanced cancers. Clones were read by immunoSEQ multiplex PCR, and TCRdb kept only the in-frame ones, dropping some. Here the sample spans some 64,000 clones, 70% to 90% being singletons. The source was CD4+ or CD8+ T cells sorted from blood, collected in a trial of the OX40 agonist ivuxolimab. These receptors were taken from an adult with an advanced solid tumor such as melanoma, head and neck, liver or kidney cancer.

The genes are TRBV5-3 and TRBJ1-2, with D tentatively TRBD1 (6 bases). TRBV5-3 is given ORF status, its function remaining uncertain. Trimming removed 2 bases from V and 7 bases from J, with 12 bases in between. The CDR3 has 13 amino acids. CDR3 loop: CARSFGGGCGYTF. CDR3 coding DNA: TGTGCCAGAAGCTTTGGGGGCGGTTGTGGCTACACCTTC.

This sequence joins TRBV7-8 and TRBJ2-7, with D possibly being TRBD1 (5 bases). The CDR3 has 16 residues. The germline V gene encodes CDR1 SGHVS and CDR2 FQNEAQ. The ends were cut back, 0 bases at V and 0 bases at J, with 12 bases in the middle. DNA for the CDR3: TGTGCCAGCAGCTTAGCGCAGGGTTTAAGCTCCTACGAGCAGTACTTC. Translated: CASSLAQGLSSYEQYF. Combining the CDR3 with reference TRBV7-8 and TRBJ2-7 gives the whole variable domain GAGVSQSPRYKVAKRGQDVALRCDPISGHVSLFWYQQALGQGPEFLTYFQNEAQLDKSGLPSDRFFAERPEGSVSTLKIQRTQQEDSAVYLCASSLAQGLSSYEQYFGPGTRLTVT.

This chain links TRBV30 with TRBJ2-7, with D tentatively TRBD1 (6 bases). The germline CDR1 and CDR2 sequences are GTSNPN and SVGIG (reference sequence). Trimming pared 1 base from V and 3 bases from J, leaving 13 bases between. This CDR3 is built from 14 residues. The CDR3 coding sequence is TGTGCCTGGAGTGCCCCGAGGACAGTCTACGAGCAGTACTTC. Residues: CAWSAPRTVYEQYF.

This clone was recorded once. The V call is TRBV30, the J call TRBJ2-1, with D possibly TRBD2 on 6 matching bases. The CDR3 runs 15 residues. V lost 3 bases, J lost 0 bases, and 12 bases lay in between. Germline CDR1 reads GTSNPN; CDR2 reads SVGIG (reference sequence). CDR3 in amino acids: CAWSSDGSSYNEQFF. The CDR3 coding sequence is TGTGCCTGGAGCTCGGACGGGAGCTCCTACAATGAGCAGTTCTTC.

The J gene is TRBJ1-5, the V gene TRBV2; no firm D call. Germline assignment: CDR1 SNHLY and CDR2 FYNNEI. The ends were cut back, 7 bases at V and 1 base at J, with 11 bases in the middle. The CDR3 is 14 amino acids. The CDR3 reads CASNPEGSNQPQHF. Written as DNA, the CDR3 is TGTGCCAGCAACCCGGAGGGAAGCAATCAGCCCCAGCATTTT.

V gene TRBV7-9 combines with J gene TRBJ2-3, with 11 bases matching TRBD1. V was pared by 3 bases and J by 5 bases, with 4 bases of the junction left unmatched. The CDR3 runs 15 residues. Germline values: CDR1 SEHNR, CDR2 FQNEAQ (reference sequence). For the CDR3, the DNA is TGTGCCAGCAGCTTGGACAGGGGGCGCTTAGATACGCAGTATTTT. It codes for CASSLDRGRLDTQYF.

This chain connects TRBV28 to TRBJ2-1, with TRBD1 matching over 8 bases. The germline gives CDR1 MDHEN, CDR2 SYDVKM. This CDR3 contains 16 residues. V gave up 4 bases and J gave up 0 bases; unmatched junction bases: 5. The DNA for the CDR3 is TGTGCCAGCAGTTCCGGGACAGGCAGCTCCTACAATGAGCAGTTCTTC. This encodes CASSSGTGSSYNEQFF.

The genes are TRBV2 and TRBJ2-7; possibly TRBD2 for D (5 bases). The CDR3 has 15 residues. The germline CDR1 and CDR2 sequences are SNHLY and FYNNEI. Trimming took off 6 bases at V and 3 bases at J, with 18 bases between the two ends. CDR3 sequence reads: CASRRRTEEVYEQYF. The DNA for the CDR3 is TGTGCCAGCAGGCGTCGGACGGAGGAAGTCTACGAGCAGTACTTC.

This clone has only one observation. This chain connects TRBV5-1 to TRBJ2-3; no reliable D call. The CDR3 spans 13 residues. V shed 1 base and J shed 6 bases, with 9 bases lying between them. The germline gives CDR1 SGHRS, CDR2 YFSETQ. The DNA for the CDR3 is TGCGCCAGCAGCTTGTCGTCGGCGGATACGCAGTATTTT. This codes for CASSLSSADTQYF.

The J gene is TRBJ2-2, the V gene TRBV7-3, with D hard to call. CDR1 is SGHTA, CDR2 FQGTGA, per germline. Trimming cost V 2 bases and J 1 base, with 11 bases left between them. This CDR3 has 16 amino acids. The CDR3 region is CASSLGPAWNTGELFF. The CDR3 DNA reads as TGTGCCAGCAGCTTAGGTCCAGCGTGGAACACCGGGGAGCTGTTTTTT.